This record looks at one T cell receptor beta chain sequence and its context. The CDR3 has 13 amino acids. The ends were cut back, 0 bases at V and 5 bases at J, with 8 bases in the middle. Germline V gives CDR1 SGDLS, CDR2 YYNGEE. The data belong to a study of blood T cell repertoires in COVID-19. Study overall: Sites across the United States, Italy and Spain contributed samples from acute and convalescent COVID-19. Sources were T cells, B-cell-depleted T cells, or PBMCs; the material itself was cDNA or gDNA.

In the study's own analysis: From reference gene primer amplification, estimates of nucleated cell counts were derived. Method: immunoSEQ multiplex PCR; TCRdb's copy keeps in-frame clones and lacks some. That table supplies the V and J calls and clone size; D and trimming were determined from the DNA. The sample lists about 220,000 clones, 75% to 85% seen once, with around 13% in the top ten. This TCR derives from a human donor in a cohort sampled during active COVID-19. The chain uses TRBV9 and TRBJ1-2, with D perhaps matching TRBD1 (6 bases). Input material: peripheral blood. The CDR3, as DNA: TGTGCCAGCAGCGTAGGCAGGGGATATGGCTACACCTTC. This gives the protein CASSVGRGYGYTF.